The 23 T cell receptor beta chains below come from one sample, sequenced in a study of blood T cells in healthy people across ages. The authors ran a second PCR of roughly 6 to 12 cycles using a sample-barcoded 5' primer and a J-beta primer mix. TCRdb reprocessed the 5' RACE reads via MiXCR and lists one record per CDR3 protein. Of about 2 million distinct CDR3 sequences listed, around half are singletons. Sequenced input: blood. The receptors shown here come from a middle-aged woman in good health.

The chain recombines TRBV7-2 with TRBJ2-7; D gene unclear. V gave up 6 bases and J gave up 12 bases, with 21 bases separating them. The CDR3 is 13 residues long. In germline, CDR1 is SGHTA, CDR2 FQGNSA. In DNA, the CDR3 is TGTGCCAGCAGGCCACTCCGAACGGAGACCCTGTACTTC. It specifies CASRPLRTETLYF.

The chain employs TRBV10-1 and TRBJ1-1; possibly TRBD1 for D (6 bases). CDR3 size: 15 residues. Germline CDR1 reads WNHNN; CDR2 reads SYGVQD (reference sequence). V lost 2 bases and J lost 4, with 14 bases in between. The CDR3 loop is CASSERAGERTEAFF. The DNA of the CDR3 is TGCGCCAGCAGTGAGCGGGCAGGGGAACGCACTGAAGCTTTCTTT.

This clonotype appeared many times. The chain joins TRBV4-3 to TRBJ2-7; the D gene is possibly TRBD2 (5 bases). V was cut by 0 bases and J by 1 base, with 7 bases left in between. The CDR3 contains 14 residues. CDR1 is LGHNA, CDR2 YSLEER, per germline. CDR3 DNA: TGCGCCAGCAGCCAAGATTCGGGGTCCTACGAGCAGTACTTC. Translated, it gives CASSQDSGSYEQYF.

This chain links TRBV4-3 with TRBJ2-7; D assignment may be TRBD1 or TRBD2 (5 bases each). This CDR3 has 16 residues. The germline gives CDR1 LGHNA, CDR2 YSLEER. V gave up 2 bases and J gave up 1 base, with 15 bases separating them. This CDR3 is CASSQSPWDLSYEQYF. CDR3 nucleotides: TGCGCCAGCAGCCAATCCCCCTGGGACCTATCCTACGAGCAGTACTTC.

As DNA, the CDR3 is TGTGCCAGCAGTTACTCGACTAGCAGTTTCACAGATACGCAGTATTTT. Encoded protein: CASSYSTSSFTDTQYF. This sequence joins TRBV6-2 or TRBV6-3 and TRBJ2-3, with TRBD2 matching over 7 bases. Germline V gives CDR1 MNHEY, CDR2 SVGEGT. The ends lost 0 bases at V and 2 bases at J; junction bases unmatched: 5. The CDR3 totals 16 residues.

This clonotype was counted a few times. This sequence joins TRBV20-1 and TRBJ2-7; D is unclear. V shed 5 bases and J shed 6 bases, with 17 bases lying between them. This CDR3 comprises 13 residues. CDR1 DFQATT and CDR2 SNEGSKA come from the germline V gene (reference sequence). The CDR3 region has the DNA TGCAGTGCTGTTAAAAGGGAAGGTCTCGAGCAGTACTTC. The encoded protein is CSAVKREGLEQYF.

The table lists this clonotype with a few counts. The rearrangement joins TRBV6-2 or TRBV6-3 to TRBJ2-7; TRBD1 aligns across 9 bases. The CDR3 has 18 amino acids. The germline gives CDR1 MNHEY, CDR2 SVGEGT. V shed 7 bases, J shed 2 bases, and the junction held 18 bases outside the gene matches. CDR3 in amino acids: CASTFSHEGDRDPYEQYF. The DNA for the CDR3 is TGTGCCAGCACCTTCTCCCACGAGGGGGACAGGGACCCCTACGAGCAGTACTTC.

The CDR3 reads CSAGPRAQYF. The CDR3 nucleotides are TGCAGTGCTGGACCACGGGCCCAGTACTTC. This chain joins TRBV20-1 and TRBJ2-7; no clear D. V was trimmed by 5 bases and J by 10 bases, leaving 12 bases between them. The CDR3 is 10 amino acids. Germline CDR1 is DFQATT and CDR2 is SNEGSKA (reference sequence).

The chain carries TRBV28 and TRBJ2-5, with 8 bases aligning to TRBD1. The CDR3 has 16 amino acids. From germline, CDR1 is MDHEN and CDR2 SYDVKM. V was clipped by 6 bases and J by 3 bases; unmatched bases: 12. CDR3 bases: TGTGCCAGCAGCCCTGGGAGGACAGGGTGGGAAGAGACCCAGTACTTC. This translates into CASSPGRTGWEETQYF.

This clonotype was observed a handful of times. This sequence joins TRBV15 and TRBJ2-4; 8 nucleotides align to TRBD2. This CDR3 has 15 residues. Germline lookup yields CDR1 LNHNV and CDR2 YYDKDF (reference sequence). Trimming at V came to 0 bases and at J to 7 bases, leaving 5 bases not matched to a gene. The CDR3 coding sequence is TGTGCCACCAGCAGAGATGTTACGGGGGGGAACATTCAGTACTTC. This sequence encodes CATSRDVTGGNIQYF. Complete variable domain (other parts from reference TRBV15 and TRBJ2-4): DAMVIQNPRYQVTQFGKPVTLSCSQTLNHNVMYWYQQKSSQAPKLLFHYYDKDFNNEADTPDNFQSRRPNTSFCFLDIRSPGLGDTAMYLCATSRDVTGGNIQYFGAGTRLSVL.

The DNA for the CDR3 is TGTGCCAGCAGCCCACGCCTCCTGCCGCGTTATGGCTACACCTTC. Its translation is CASSPRLLPRYGYTF. This chain joins TRBV5-6 and TRBJ1-2; D is uncertain. The germline CDR1 and CDR2 sequences are SGHDT and YYEEEE. V was clipped by 4 bases and J by 5 bases, with 18 bases between them. This CDR3 spans 15 amino acids.

The genes are TRBV10-3 and TRBJ1-1; D gene ambiguous. CDR3 size: 11 residues. Germline V lookup: CDR1 ENHRY, CDR2 SYGVKD. The germline V and J ends were trimmed by 5 bases and 3 bases, with 4 bases remaining between them. The CDR3 nucleotides are TGTGCCATCAGTAGGGACACTGAAGCTTTCTTT. Amino acids: CAISRDTEAFF.

V usage is TRBV28 and J usage is TRBJ1-2; possible D gene TRBD1, 5 bases. Looked up from germline, CDR1 is MDHEN and CDR2 is SYDVKM. Trimming stripped 6 bases from V and 8 bases from J, with 16 bases between. This CDR3 contains 13 residues. Here the CDR3 DNA reads TGTGCCAGCAGCCTTCCCGGGACGGGGGGCTACACCTTC. Encoded protein: CASSLPGTGGYTF.

For the CDR3, the DNA is TGTGCCAGCAGCGTAGGAGGCTCCTCGACTGTTAGCAATGAGCAGTTCTTC. Its protein product is CASSVGGSSTVSNEQFF. The chain combines TRBV9 with TRBJ2-1; D call uncertain. The germline V gene encodes CDR1 SGDLS and CDR2 YYNGEE. Trimming cost V 0 bases and J 6 bases, with 19 bases left between them. The CDR3 has 17 amino acids.

Concerning this clonotype itself: One end of the junction does not line up with germline, which may come from a read error. V usage is TRBV29-1 and J usage is TRBJ1-1; tentatively, D is TRBD1 (6 bases). Germline CDR1 and CDR2: SQVTM and ANQGSEA. The CDR3 length is 13 residues. The CDR3, as DNA: TGCAGCGTTGCCAGAGGGGGGAACTCTGAAGCTTTCTTT. Translated: CSVARGGNSEAFF.

J is TRBJ2-1 and V is TRBV5-1, with TRBD2 matching over 8 bases. CDR3 length: 15 amino acids. Germline V CDR1 and CDR2: SGHRS, YFSETQ. The J segment lost 1 base and the V segment lost 4 bases, leaving 4 bases of the junction unmatched. The CDR3 protein is CASSQGLDSYNEQFF. CDR3 nucleotides: TGCGCCAGCAGCCAGGGACTAGATTCCTACAATGAGCAGTTCTTC.

The chain couples TRBV6-6 to TRBJ1-2; D unclear. The CDR3 length is 14 residues. The germline CDR1 and CDR2 sequences are MNHNY and SVGAGI (reference sequence). V lost 2 bases, J lost 0 bases, and 7 bases lay in between. CDR3 in amino acids: CASSYDKSNYGYTF. CDR3 nucleotides: TGTGCCAGCAGTTACGACAAATCTAACTATGGCTACACCTTC.

The rearrangement joins TRBV28 to TRBJ2-3; 9 bases agree with TRBD2. Trimming removed 5 bases from V and 1 base from J; junction bases left unmatched: 7. This CDR3 is 16 amino acids long. The V gene's germline CDR1 is MDHEN and CDR2 SYDVKM. The CDR3 nucleotides read TGTGCCAGCAGTCCCGGACTAGCGCTTGGCACAGATACGCAGTATTTT. Its protein product is CASSPGLALGTDTQYF.

This clonotype has a handful of counts. The genes are TRBV7-2 and TRBJ1-6; TRBD1 matches 7 bases. The CDR3 has 18 amino acids. The ends lost 5 bases at V and 0 bases at J; junction bases unmatched: 10. Germline V gene lookup returns CDR1 SGHTA and CDR2 FQGNSA. The CDR3 reads CASSTTGTVPSYNSPLHF. CDR3 DNA: TGTGCCAGCAGCACGACCGGGACAGTTCCCTCCTATAATTCACCCCTCCACTTT.

This clonotype occurred many times. This chain uses TRBV7-2 with TRBJ2-1; D is uncertain. V was trimmed by 6 bases and J by 10 bases, leaving 16 bases between them. Germline V gene data show CDR1 as SGHTA and CDR2 as FQGNSA. The CDR3 loop spans 13 amino acids. The CDR3 DNA is TGTGCCAGCAGGTTTAACCTAGGTGGGGAGCAGTTCTTC. Translating it yields CASRFNLGGEQFF.

This clonotype was observed a few times. V and J are TRBV29-1 and TRBJ2-6; D remains unclear. The CDR3 is made up of 15 amino acids. V lost 3 bases and J lost 2, with 11 bases in between. CDR1 and CDR2 (germline): SQVTM, ANQGSEA. This CDR3 reads CSVDDDRAGANVLTF. The CDR3 DNA sequence: TGCAGCGTTGATGACGACCGGGCTGGGGCCAACGTCCTGACTTTC.

The sample holds a few counts of this clonotype. The rearrangement joins TRBV5-1 to TRBJ2-5, with D perhaps matching TRBD1 or TRBD2 (5 bases each). The CDR3 runs to 16 residues. In germline, CDR1 is SGHRS, CDR2 YFSETQ. Trimming cost V 4 bases and J 1 base, with 17 bases left between them. The CDR3 DNA reads TGCGCCAGCAGCCACGGGACGGTAGGCCCCCAAGAGACCCAGTACTTC. It codes for CASSHGTVGPQETQYF.

V is TRBV6-5 and J is TRBJ1-4; 7 nucleotides match TRBD1. Trimming cost V 5 bases and J 6 bases; bases outside gene matches: 6. Per the germline V gene, CDR1 is MNHEY and CDR2 is SVGAGI. CDR3 length: 14 amino acids. This CDR3 reads CASSTTGMDEKLFF. The CDR3 DNA reads as TGTGCCAGCAGTACGACAGGGATGGATGAAAAACTGTTTTTT.